Listed below are T cell receptor beta chains from one sample, sequenced in a study of blood T cell repertoires in COVID-19. Assay used: immunoSEQ multiplex PCR; TCRdb lists only in-frame clones, some missing. Of about 130,000 clones detected, around 87% appear once; the ten largest clones hold approximately 16%. What was sequenced was peripheral blood. These receptors originate from a woman aged 45-60 years who had recovered from COVID-19. The CDR3 runs from the conserved cysteine through the conserved F or W. Fields, in order: clone size, J gene, D gene, V gene, CDR3 DNA, CDR3 protein. A D gene is named only where the DNA matches it firmly. A row's size may be missing; if present it is once, few, many or a size class.

size: -; J: TRBJ1-2; D: -; V: TRBV21-1; DNA: TGTGCCAGCAGCACGAGCACAGGGGAGTCTAACTATGGCTACACCTTC; CDR3: CASSTSTGESNYGYTF
size: -; J: TRBJ2-3; D: -; V: TRBV3-1/TRBV3-2; DNA: TGTGCCAGCAAAATGGGGCCGGGACTTAGCACAGATACGCAGTATTTT; CDR3: CASKMGPGLSTDTQYF
size: few; J: TRBJ2-2; D: -; V: TRBV18; DNA: TGTGCCAGCTCACGGTCGGGGGGCGATACCGGGGAGCTGTTTTTT; CDR3: CASSRSGGDTGELFF
size: -; J: TRBJ2-7; D: -; V: TRBV5-4; DNA: TGTGCCAGCAGCTTGGGAGGGTTGACGTACGAGCAGTACTTC; CDR3: CASSLGGLTYEQYF
size: -; J: TRBJ2-5; D: TRBD1; V: TRBV5-1; DNA: TGCGCCAGCAGCCCACAGGGGGCCCAAGAGACCCAGTACTTC; CDR3: CASSPQGAQETQYF
size: -; J: TRBJ1-3; D: -; V: TRBV5-5; DNA: TGTGCCAGCAGCAGAAGCACTTTGGGAAACACCATATATTTT; CDR3: CASSRSTLGNTIYF
size: -; J: TRBJ2-1; D: -; V: TRBV18; DNA: TGTGCCAGCTCACGGGACTTGACAAAGAATTACAATGAGCAGTTCTTC; CDR3: CASSRDLTKNYNEQFF
size: -; J: TRBJ2-3; D: TRBD2; V: TRBV28; DNA: TGTGCCAGCAGTTCTCCGGGAGGAAACACAGATACGCAGTATTTT; CDR3: CASSSPGGNTDTQYF
size: -; J: TRBJ2-7; D: TRBD2; V: TRBV5-4; DNA: TGTGCCAGCAGCTTGGGTGCTAGCGGGAGGGGCGAGCAGTACTTC; CDR3: CASSLGASGRGEQYF
size: -; J: TRBJ2-5; D: TRBD2; V: TRBV10-2; DNA: TGCGCCAGCAGTGAAGCGGGGGGGCGGCAAGAGACCCAGTACTTC; CDR3: CASSEAGGRQETQYF
size: -; J: TRBJ2-5; D: -; V: TRBV10-3; DNA: TGTGCCATCAGTGGGAGGGAATTAGAGACCCAGTACTTC; CDR3: CAISGRELETQYF
size: -; J: TRBJ2-1; D: TRBD1; V: TRBV11-2; DNA: TGTGCCAGCAGCCAACGACAGGGAACCTACAATGAGCAGTTCTTC; CDR3: CASSQRQGTYNEQFF
size: -; J: TRBJ2-7; D: TRBD2; V: TRBV11-2; DNA: TGTGCCAGCAGCCCGGGAGGCGACGAGCAGTACTTC; CDR3: CASSPGGDEQYF
size: -; J: TRBJ2-2; D: TRBD2; V: TRBV18; DNA: TGTGCCAGCTCTCAACAACCGGGACTAGCGGGGGCCGGGGAGCTGTTTTTT; CDR3: CASSQQPGLAGAGELFF
size: -; J: TRBJ2-2; D: TRBD2; V: TRBV19; DNA: TGTGCCAGTAGTATAACGGCCGGGACTAGCGGGAGGGATGCTGGTATGATCGGGGAGCTGTTTTTT; CDR3: CASSITAGTSGRDAGMIGELFF
size: once; J: TRBJ2-3; D: TRBD2; V: TRBV12-5; DNA: TGTGCTAGTGGTTTGGCACGCGGGGGGGCGGGCACAGATACGCAGTATTTT; CDR3: CASGLARGGAGTDTQYF
size: -; J: TRBJ1-3; D: TRBD1; V: TRBV7-9; DNA: TGTGCCAGCAGCCCAGGGGGGCGGACGGTGAGCTCTGGAAACACCATATATTTT; CDR3: CASSPGGRTVSSGNTIYF
size: -; J: TRBJ2-5; D: -; V: TRBV7-3; DNA: TGTGCCAGCAGCCGGAGAGGGCAAGAGACCCAGTACTTC; CDR3: CASSRRGQETQYF
size: -; J: TRBJ1-3; D: -; V: TRBV15; DNA: TGTGCCACCAGCAGAGGTGGGGCGCAGGGAAACACCATATATTTT; CDR3: CATSRGGAQGNTIYF
size: few; J: TRBJ2-1; D: -; V: TRBV20-1; DNA: TGCAGTGCTCCCGACTCGGATGAGCAGTTCTTC; CDR3: CSAPDSDEQFF
size: -; J: TRBJ1-1; D: -; V: TRBV18; DNA: TGTGCCAGCTCACAGGGGCGAACTGAAGCTTTCTTT; CDR3: CASSQGRTEAFF
size: -; J: TRBJ2-7; D: -; V: TRBV7-2; DNA: TGTGCCAGCAGCTTTTTAACCTACGAGCAGTACTTC; CDR3: CASSFLTYEQYF
size: -; J: TRBJ1-1; D: -; V: TRBV9; DNA: TGTGCCAGCAGCTATGCGCCGCGAGGGAATGAAGCTTTCTTT; CDR3: CASSYAPRGNEAFF
size: -; J: TRBJ2-1; D: TRBD2; V: TRBV3-1/TRBV3-2; DNA: TGTGCCAGCAGCCAAGGACTAGCGGGGAACTACAATGAGCAGTTCTTC; CDR3: CASSQGLAGNYNEQFF
size: -; J: TRBJ1-4; D: TRBD1; V: TRBV24-1; DNA: TGTGCCACCAGACCAGCCCGGAACAGGGGGCGGGGGGCTGAATCTAATGAAAAACTGTTTTTT; CDR3: CATRPARNRGRGAESNEKLFF
size: -; J: TRBJ1-1; D: -; V: TRBV20-1; DNA: TGCAGTGTCCGCGGGCAGGCCGAAGCTTTCTTT; CDR3: CSVRGQAEAFF
size: -; J: TRBJ2-2; D: -; V: TRBV4-2; DNA: TGTGCCAGCAGCCAAGTGAAACAGAAGAACACCGGGGAGCTGTTTTTT; CDR3: CASSQVKQKNTGELFF
size: -; J: TRBJ1-1; D: -; V: TRBV7-6; DNA: TGTGCCAGCAGCTTAGGGAGGGGCAGCTTGAACACTGAAGCTTTCTTT; CDR3: CASSLGRGSLNTEAFF
size: -; J: TRBJ1-6; D: TRBD1; V: TRBV27; DNA: TGTGCCAGCAGTTTATCTACCGGGGACAGGGGTCTCGGTAATTCACCCCTCCACTTT; CDR3: CASSLSTGDRGLGNSPLHF
size: -; J: TRBJ2-2; D: TRBD1; V: TRBV10-3; DNA: TGTGCCACCCACGACCGGGACAGGGAGACCGGGGAGCTGTTTTTT; CDR3: CATHDRDRETGELFF
size: -; J: TRBJ1-2; D: TRBD1; V: TRBV6-5; DNA: TGTGCCAGCAGTACCATCGGGACAGGCGCCTATGGCTACACCTTC; CDR3: CASSTIGTGAYGYTF
size: -; J: TRBJ2-5; D: TRBD2; V: TRBV7-9; DNA: TGTGCCAGCAGCTTAGGCCTAGCGGGAGGGCGGCTCCAAGAGACCCAGTACTTC; CDR3: CASSLGLAGGRLQETQYF
size: -; J: TRBJ2-2; D: TRBD2; V: TRBV2; DNA: TGTGCCAGCAGTGGGGGACTAGCGAACACCGGGGAGCTGTTTTTT; CDR3: CASSGGLANTGELFF
size: -; J: TRBJ1-2; D: -; V: TRBV29-1; DNA: TGCAGCGTTTACACAGCTAACTATGGCTACACCTTC; CDR3: CSVYTANYGYTF
size: -; J: TRBJ2-1; D: TRBD1; V: TRBV7-6; DNA: TGTGCCAGCAGCACCGGGACAGGGCCTTCTCTTTACAATGAGCAGTTCTTC; CDR3: CASSTGTGPSLYNEQFF
size: -; J: TRBJ2-3; D: -; V: TRBV9; DNA: TGTGCCAGCAGCTTAAGCCAAGATACGCAGTATTTT; CDR3: CASSLSQDTQYF
size: -; J: TRBJ1-2; D: TRBD1; V: TRBV6-5; DNA: TGTGCCAGCACCCCAGGGGGACAGGTGTTTCGCTACACCTTC; CDR3: CASTPGGQVFRYTF
size: -; J: TRBJ2-7; D: -; V: TRBV7-2; DNA: TGTGCCAGCAGCGGATCACCCGGGTTCTCCTACGAGCAGTACTTC; CDR3: CASSGSPGFSYEQYF
size: -; J: TRBJ2-7; D: TRBD1; V: TRBV6-5; DNA: TGTGCCAGCAGTCCACAGGGGAGCTCCTACGAGCAGTACTTC; CDR3: CASSPQGSSYEQYF
size: few; J: TRBJ2-7; D: TRBD1; V: TRBV7-2; DNA: TGTGCCAGCAGCAAGGACAGGACCGGCCTCTACGAGCAGTACTTC; CDR3: CASSKDRTGLYEQYF
size: -; J: TRBJ2-5; D: TRBD1; V: TRBV6-5; DNA: TGTGCCAGCAGCCTTGACAGGGCGGAGACCCAGTACTTC; CDR3: CASSLDRAETQYF
size: -; J: TRBJ1-1; D: TRBD1; V: TRBV5-1; DNA: TGCGCCAGCAGCCGACAGGGTCAAGACACTGAAGCTTTCTTT; CDR3: CASSRQGQDTEAFF